These 19 T cell receptor beta chains were all obtained from the same sample, sequenced in a study of T cells after posttransplantation cyclophosphamide. Assay used: immunoSEQ multiplex PCR; TCRdb lists only in-frame clones, some missing. The sample includes about 10,000 clones, nearly 99% of them seen just once. The sample comprised naive CD8+ T cells sorted from PBMCs. All receptors derive from a man aged 45-65 years in good health, CMV-negative, and a related stem cell transplant donor.

The rearrangement joins TRBV27 to TRBJ2-7; a weak D match, TRBD2 (6 bases). There are 17 residues in the CDR3. Germline CDR1 is MNHEY and CDR2 is SMNVEV (reference sequence). V shed 1 base and J shed 2 bases, with 18 bases lying between them. The chain's CDR3 is CASSLFYGDGTPYEQYF. The CDR3 coding sequence is TGTGCCAGCAGTTTATTCTACGGGGACGGGACTCCCTACGAGCAGTACTTC.

The V and J genes are TRBV7-6 and TRBJ2-2; D gene ambiguous. This CDR3 spans 14 amino acids. V shed 1 base and J shed 5 bases, with 8 bases lying between them. Germline CDR1 SGHVS, CDR2 FNYEAQ. DNA of the CDR3: TGTGCCAGCAGCTTAGGACGAGGAACCGGGGAGCTGTTTTTT. Translation gives CASSLGRGTGELFF.

The rearrangement links TRBV5-8 to TRBJ1-2; D ambiguous. The germline V gene encodes CDR1 SGHTS and CDR2 YDEGEE. This CDR3 comprises 15 residues. Trimming took off 0 bases at V and 6 bases at J, with 15 bases between the two ends. As DNA, the CDR3 is TGTGCCAGCAGCTTGGCCGCGTTGAGGGCGCATGGCTACACCTTC. Amino acid sequence: CASSLAALRAHGYTF.

The chain has TRBV7-8 and TRBJ2-7; 7 bases are shared with TRBD1. V trimming: 5 bases; J trimming: 0 bases; junction bases outside the gene matches: 10. The CDR3 contains 16 residues. Germline CDR1 SGHVS, CDR2 FQNEAQ. The DNA of the CDR3 is TGTGCCAGCAGCCGCTCCGTGACAGGGACCTCCTACGAGCAGTACTTC. Translation: CASSRSVTGTSYEQYF.

V and J are TRBV7-8 and TRBJ2-1, with 12 bases lining up with TRBD2. Trimming at V came to 5 bases and at J to 7 bases, leaving 6 bases not matched to a gene. This CDR3 region has 15 residues. Germline lookup yields CDR1 SGHVS and CDR2 FQNEAQ. The CDR3 DNA reads TGTGCCAGCAGCATCCGGACTAGCGGGAAAAATGAGCAGTTCTTC. Its protein product is CASSIRTSGKNEQFF.

V and J are TRBV6-1 and TRBJ2-5; D not certain. TRBJ2-7 matches the DNA end more closely, so the J call is doubtful. This CDR3 comprises 13 residues. CDR1 MNHNS and CDR2 SASEGT come from the germline V gene. CDR3 sequence: CASSEGLTYEQYF. CDR3 nucleotides: TGTGCCAGCAGTGAAGGCCTAACCTACGAGCAGTACTTC.

This clone was picked up one time. The V and J genes are TRBV6-5 and TRBJ1-2; D is possibly TRBD1 (6 bases). The V gene's germline CDR1 is MNHEY and CDR2 SVGAGI. The ends were cut back, 8 bases at V and 10 bases at J, with 26 bases in the middle. This CDR3 spans 15 amino acids. CDR3 amino acids: CASLPGTQGPLIYTF. CDR3 nucleotides: TGTGCCAGCCTTCCCGGGACACAGGGCCCGCTCATCTACACCTTC.

V gene TRBV19 combines with J gene TRBJ2-7; 8 bases are a match to TRBD2. J was trimmed by 3 bases and V by 6 bases; bases with no gene match: 7. The CDR3 covers 14 residues. In germline, CDR1 is LNHDA, CDR2 SQIVND (reference sequence). This CDR3 is CASRDSGTNYEQYF. The CDR3 bases are TGTGCCAGTAGGGATAGCGGGACCAACTACGAGCAGTACTTC. The full variable domain, with the rest looked up from reference TRBV19 and TRBJ2-7, is DGGITQSPKYLFRKEGQNVTLSCEQNLNHDAMYWYRQDPGQGLRLIYYSQIVNDFQKGDIAEGYSVSREKKESFPLTVTSAQKNPTAFYLCASRDSGTNYEQYFGPGTRLTVT.

The gene calls are TRBV5-8 and TRBJ2-3; TRBD1 agrees at 7 bases. Trimming cost V 0 bases and J 4 bases; bases outside gene matches: 2. The germline V gene has CDR1 SGHTS and CDR2 YDEGEE. The CDR3 covers 14 residues. Written as DNA, the CDR3 is TGTGCCAGCAGCTTGGAGGGGGCGTCAGATACGCAGTATTTT. It specifies CASSLEGASDTQYF.

This sequence joins TRBV2 and TRBJ1-2; D is unclear. The CDR3 spans 15 residues. The V gene's germline CDR1 is SNHLY and CDR2 FYNNEI. Trimming cost V 6 bases and J 0 bases, with 14 bases left between them. The chain's CDR3 is CASSPTITANYGYTF. CDR3 nucleotide sequence: TGTGCCAGCAGCCCTACCATCACAGCTAACTATGGCTACACCTTC.

V is TRBV12-5 and J is TRBJ2-1; D is unclear. Germline V gene sequence: CDR1 LGHNT, CDR2 FRNRAP. CDR3 length: 11 amino acids. V gave up 5 bases and J gave up 6 bases, with 5 bases separating them. The CDR3 reads CASGLLNEQFF. CDR3 bases: TGTGCTAGTGGTCTACTCAATGAGCAGTTCTTC.

This clone was detected once. CDR3 region: CASSWGASYTGELFF. Written as DNA, the CDR3 is TGTGCCAGCAGCTGGGGAGCCTCGTACACCGGGGAGCTGTTTTTT. The rearrangement joins TRBV5-8 to TRBJ2-2; D possibly corresponds to TRBD2 (5 bases). The CDR3 runs to 15 residues. V lost 3 bases and J 3 bases, leaving 12 bases between the germline ends. The germline gives CDR1 SGHTS, CDR2 YDEGEE.

The V call is TRBV5-6, the J call TRBJ2-7, with 9 positions matching TRBD1. Germline V CDR1 and CDR2: SGHDT, YYEEEE. The CDR3 totals 16 residues. After removal of 4 bases from V and 0 bases from J, the junction contained 8 bases not matched to a gene. This CDR3 is CASSEMTGGPSYEQYF. DNA of the CDR3: TGTGCCAGCAGCGAAATGACAGGGGGTCCCTCCTACGAGCAGTACTTC.

CDR3 sequence (DNA): TGCGCCAGCAGCTTCGGGTACAGGGGAGGATATAGCAATCAGCCCCAGCATTTT. Residues: CASSFGYRGGYSNQPQHF. The chain joins TRBV5-1 to TRBJ1-5, with 7 bases identical to TRBD1. This CDR3 spans 18 amino acids. Germline V lookup: CDR1 SGHRS, CDR2 YFSETQ. V lost 2 bases and J lost 0; bases outside the gene matches: 11.

Comments on this clone: One end of the junction fails to match germline, which may point to a read error. The V and J genes are TRBV6-5 and TRBJ2-1; D is unclear. The CDR3 totals 15 residues. Germline V lookup: CDR1 MNHEY, CDR2 SVGAGI. This CDR3 reads CASTYSPFSYNEQFF. Written as DNA, the CDR3 is TGTGCCAGCACTTACTCCCCGTTCTCCTACAATGAGCAGTTCTTC.

DNA of the CDR3: TGTGCCAGTAGTAGCCTGGATTTGGGCGATACGCAGTATTTT. It specifies CASSSLDLGDTQYF. This chain links TRBV19 with TRBJ2-3; D not resolved. V was shortened by 4 bases and J by 6 bases, with 14 bases between the two germline ends. The CDR3 consists of 14 residues. Germline assignment: CDR1 LNHDA and CDR2 SQIVND (reference sequence).

The genes are TRBV5-3 and TRBJ2-2, with 12 bases aligning to TRBD2. TRBV5-3 is reported as an ORF; its role is uncertain. V lost 4 bases and J lost 7; bases outside the gene matches: 8. This CDR3 is 16 amino acids long. CDR3 coding DNA: TGTGCCAGAAGCCGGACTAGCGGGGAGGAGGTCGGGGAGCTGTTTTTT. Translating it yields CARSRTSGEEVGELFF.

The CDR3 region has the DNA TGTGCCAGCTTCGGGGGGGACTACAATGAGCAGTTCTTC. Protein sequence: CASFGGDYNEQFF. The rearrangement joins TRBV28 to TRBJ2-1; 8 positions agree with TRBD2. The length of the CDR3 is 13 residues. Looked up from germline, CDR1 is MDHEN and CDR2 is SYDVKM. V shed 8 bases and J 3 bases; nucleotides not matched to a gene: 3.

The genes are TRBV11-2 and TRBJ2-5; a weak D match, TRBD1 (6 bases). Germline CDR1 and CDR2: SGHAT and FQNNGV. V lost 5 bases to trimming and J lost 1 base, with 14 bases between them. The CDR3 covers 15 residues. DNA for the CDR3: TGTGCCAGCAGCGGGGGCAGGTCCTTCCAAGAGACCCAGTACTTC. This encodes CASSGGRSFQETQYF. The full variable domain, in which reference TRBV11-2 and TRBJ2-5 provide the parts outside the CDR3, is EAGVAQSPRYKIIEKRQSVAFWCNPISGHATLYWYQQILGQGPKLLIQFQNNGVVDDSQLPKDRFSAERLKGVDSTLKIQPAKLEDSAVYLCASSGGRSFQETQYFGPGTRLLVL.